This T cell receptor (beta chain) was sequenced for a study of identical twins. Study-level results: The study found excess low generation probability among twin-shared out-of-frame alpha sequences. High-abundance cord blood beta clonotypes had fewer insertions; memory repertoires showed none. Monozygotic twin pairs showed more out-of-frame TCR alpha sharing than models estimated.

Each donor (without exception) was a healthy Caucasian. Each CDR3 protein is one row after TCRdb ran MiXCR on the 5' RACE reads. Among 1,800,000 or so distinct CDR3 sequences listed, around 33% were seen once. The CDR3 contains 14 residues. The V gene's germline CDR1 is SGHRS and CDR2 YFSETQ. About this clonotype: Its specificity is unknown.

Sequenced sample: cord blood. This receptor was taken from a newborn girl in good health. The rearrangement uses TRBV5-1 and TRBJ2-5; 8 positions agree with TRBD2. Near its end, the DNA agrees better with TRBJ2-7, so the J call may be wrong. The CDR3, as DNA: TGCGCCAGCAAGCGGGAGTTTGGGGGCTACGAGCAGTACTTC. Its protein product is CASKREFGGYEQYF.